A selection of T cell receptor beta chains follows, all from one sample in a study of beta chain features in type 1 diabetes. The method was immunoSEQ multiplex PCR; TCRdb's version includes in-frame clones alone and lacks a portion of them. The profile shows nearly 700,000 clones, around 15% of them singletons. Sequenced input: naive CD4+ T cells from blood. Receptor source: a young man with type 1 diabetes. CDR3s include the opening cysteine and the closing phenylalanine or tryptophan. The D gene is left open where the match is weak. Size is stated for part of the rows, as once, few or many counts, or as a class when the clone is expanded.

d_call: .; j_call: TRBJ1-1; v_call: TRBV29-1; clone_size: few; cdr3_nt: TGCAGCGTTGTTTACGGGGTAGAGGAAGCTTTCTTT; cdr3_aa: CSVVYGVEEAFF
d_call: .; j_call: TRBJ1-5; v_call: TRBV5-1; clone_size: .; cdr3_nt: TGCGCCAGCAGCTTGGGGACGGGCAATCAGCCCCAGCATTTT; cdr3_aa: CASSLGTGNQPQHF
d_call: .; j_call: TRBJ1-2; v_call: TRBV4-1; clone_size: .; cdr3_nt: TGCGCCAGCAGCCAATCAGGGGCTCAAGCTAACTATGGCTACACCTTC; cdr3_aa: CASSQSGAQANYGYTF
d_call: TRBD1; j_call: TRBJ2-1; v_call: TRBV28; clone_size: few; cdr3_nt: TGTGCCAGCAGTTTTCCCGGGACAGGGTCCAAGCAGTTCTTC; cdr3_aa: CASSFPGTGSKQFF
d_call: TRBD1; j_call: TRBJ2-7; v_call: TRBV5-6; clone_size: few; cdr3_nt: TGTGCCAGCAGCCGAGGACAGGCCCTCGGGTACGAGCAGTACTTC; cdr3_aa: CASSRGQALGYEQYF
d_call: TRBD2; j_call: TRBJ2-5; v_call: TRBV5-6; clone_size: .; cdr3_nt: TGTGCCAGCAGCTTACTAGCGGGGGAATGGGGAGAGACCCAGTACTTC; cdr3_aa: CASSLLAGEWGETQYF
d_call: .; j_call: TRBJ2-2; v_call: TRBV29-1; clone_size: few; cdr3_nt: TGCAGCGGCGGGGCCCTTAACACCGGGGAGCTGTTTTTT; cdr3_aa: CSGGALNTGELFF
d_call: .; j_call: TRBJ2-7; v_call: TRBV7-8; clone_size: .; cdr3_nt: TGTGCCAGCAGCTTAGGGGACATCTACGAGCAGTACTTC; cdr3_aa: CASSLGDIYEQYF
d_call: TRBD1; j_call: TRBJ1-6; v_call: TRBV6-6; clone_size: few; cdr3_nt: TGTGCCAGCAGCATCGGACAGGGTTCTAATTCACCCCTCCACTTT; cdr3_aa: CASSIGQGSNSPLHF
d_call: .; j_call: TRBJ1-1; v_call: TRBV6-1; clone_size: .; cdr3_nt: TGTGCCAGCAGTGAAGCAGGAAGGGTACTGAACACTGAAGCTTTCTTT; cdr3_aa: CASSEAGRVLNTEAFF
d_call: .; j_call: TRBJ2-3; v_call: TRBV7-2; clone_size: .; cdr3_nt: TGTGCCAGCAGCCGGGACATTGGGACAGATACGCAGTATTTT; cdr3_aa: CASSRDIGTDTQYF
d_call: .; j_call: TRBJ1-1; v_call: TRBV29-1; clone_size: few; cdr3_nt: TGCAGCGTTGCCCCCTTAACAGGATTCTCCAAGAGCACTGAAGCTTTCTTT; cdr3_aa: CSVAPLTGFSKSTEAFF
d_call: .; j_call: TRBJ1-6; v_call: TRBV7-9; clone_size: few; cdr3_nt: TGTGCCAGCAGCTTAGGGGTGGAAAACTATAATTCACCCCTCCACTTT; cdr3_aa: CASSLGVENYNSPLHF
d_call: .; j_call: TRBJ2-2; v_call: TRBV5-4; clone_size: .; cdr3_nt: TGTGCCAGCAGCCTCGAAGTTCCCACCGGGGAGCTGTTTTTT; cdr3_aa: CASSLEVPTGELFF
d_call: TRBD1; j_call: TRBJ1-2; v_call: TRBV9; clone_size: .; cdr3_nt: TGTGCCAGCAGCGAACAGGGGGATGGCTACACCTTC; cdr3_aa: CASSEQGDGYTF
d_call: .; j_call: TRBJ1-1; v_call: TRBV27; clone_size: .; cdr3_nt: TGTGCCAGCAGCCCTAGGGAGAACACTGAAGCTTTCTTT; cdr3_aa: CASSPRENTEAFF
d_call: TRBD1; j_call: TRBJ2-3; v_call: TRBV6-6; clone_size: .; cdr3_nt: TGTGCCAGCCGAACCGGGACAGGTATAGATACGCAGTATTTT; cdr3_aa: CASRTGTGIDTQYF
d_call: .; j_call: TRBJ2-1; v_call: TRBV10-3; clone_size: few; cdr3_nt: TGTGCCATCAGTGAGTCGGAGGTCGGGACACGGACTAGGGAGCAGTTCTTC; cdr3_aa: CAISESEVGTRTREQFF
d_call: .; j_call: TRBJ1-1; v_call: TRBV6-1; clone_size: .; cdr3_nt: TGTGCCAGCAGTGCCGCGGCCACTGAAGCTTTCTTT; cdr3_aa: CASSAAATEAFF
d_call: .; j_call: TRBJ1-5; v_call: TRBV5-1; clone_size: .; cdr3_nt: TGCGCCAGCAGCTTGGGGACCGGTGAGGGGCAGCCCCAGCATTTT; cdr3_aa: CASSLGTGEGQPQHF
d_call: .; j_call: TRBJ2-2; v_call: TRBV10-3; clone_size: .; cdr3_nt: TGTGCCATCAGACCGGATTACACCGGGGAGCTGTTTTTT; cdr3_aa: CAIRPDYTGELFF
d_call: .; j_call: TRBJ1-6; v_call: TRBV20-1; clone_size: .; cdr3_nt: TGCAGTGCTAGCGGGGGTTCACCCCTCCACTTT; cdr3_aa: CSASGGSPLHF
d_call: .; j_call: TRBJ2-2; v_call: TRBV6-1; clone_size: few; cdr3_nt: TGTGCCAGCCAATACGCGAACACCGGGGAGCTGTTTTTT; cdr3_aa: CASQYANTGELFF